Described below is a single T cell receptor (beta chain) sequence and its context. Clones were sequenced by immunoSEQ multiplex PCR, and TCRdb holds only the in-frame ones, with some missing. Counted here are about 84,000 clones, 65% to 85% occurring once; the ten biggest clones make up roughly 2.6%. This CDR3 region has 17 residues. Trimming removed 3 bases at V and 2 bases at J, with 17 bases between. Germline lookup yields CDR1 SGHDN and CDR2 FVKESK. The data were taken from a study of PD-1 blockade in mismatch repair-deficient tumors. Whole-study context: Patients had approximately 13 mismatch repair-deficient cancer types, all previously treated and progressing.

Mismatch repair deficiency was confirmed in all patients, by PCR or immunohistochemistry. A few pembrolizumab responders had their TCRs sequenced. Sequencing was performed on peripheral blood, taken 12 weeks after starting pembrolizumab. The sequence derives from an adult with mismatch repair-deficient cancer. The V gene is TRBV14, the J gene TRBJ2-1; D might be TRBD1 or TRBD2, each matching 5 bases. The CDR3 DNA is TGTGCCAGCAGCCAGGGGGAGTGGCAGGGCCCCTACAATGAGCAGTTCTTC. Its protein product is CASSQGEWQGPYNEQFF.